One and the same sample provided the 10 T cell receptor beta chains below, sequenced in a study of control samples from healthy donors and cancer patients. Sequencing used immunoSEQ multiplex PCR; TCRdb keeps in-frame clones, though not all of them. This repertoire shows fewer than 120,000 clones, approximately 90% found once; its top ten account for 3.5% to 4%. Sequenced sample: PBMCs. The receptor set was obtained from an older woman with lung cancer.

This rearrangement joins TRBV6-4 to TRBJ1-2; TRBD1 matches at 7 bases. Germline loops: CDR1 MRHNA, CDR2 SNTAGT. V shed 2 bases, J shed 8 bases, and the junction held 8 bases outside the gene matches. The length of the CDR3 is 14 residues. This CDR3 reads CASSDNTGVRGYTF. CDR3 in DNA: TGTGCCAGCAGTGACAATACAGGGGTAAGAGGCTACACCTTC.

This sequence joins TRBV19 and TRBJ2-7; no firm D call. V gave up 1 base and J gave up 4 bases, with 14 bases separating them. CDR1 is LNHDA, CDR2 SQIVND, per germline (reference sequence). The CDR3 has 15 amino acids. The CDR3 loop is CASSIGYRSVYEQYF. The CDR3 nucleotides are TGTGCCAGTAGTATAGGCTACAGATCAGTTTACGAGCAGTACTTC.

V usage is TRBV28 and J usage is TRBJ1-5; 10 nucleotides line up with TRBD1. In germline, CDR1 is MDHEN, CDR2 SYDVKM. The V segment lost 2 bases and the J segment 5 bases; nucleotides outside the gene matches: 0. The CDR3 loop spans 14 amino acids. The CDR3 is CASSLGQGDQPQHF. DNA for the CDR3: TGTGCCAGCAGTTTAGGACAGGGGGATCAGCCCCAGCATTTT.

The chain employs TRBV5-1 and TRBJ2-7; no clear D. Germline V gives CDR1 SGHRS, CDR2 YFSETQ. V was clipped by 0 bases and J by 9 bases, with 16 bases between them. The CDR3 covers 14 residues. The CDR3 loop reads CASSLEAAPTMQYF. In DNA form, the CDR3 reads TGCGCCAGCAGCTTGGAGGCAGCTCCTACGATGCAGTACTTC.

The gene calls are TRBV7-9 and TRBJ2-3, with no clear D. The germline CDR1 and CDR2 sequences are SEHNR and FQNEAQ (reference sequence). Between the trimmed V and J ends, which lost 3 bases and 1 base, there was a span of 11 bases. This CDR3 is built from 15 residues. This chain's CDR3 is CASSLLNSGTDTQYF. CDR3 nucleotide sequence: TGTGCCAGCAGCTTGTTGAATTCTGGCACAGATACGCAGTATTTT.

The count of this clone is one. The V gene is TRBV6-5, the J gene TRBJ1-1; 7 bases map to TRBD1. Germline V gene data show CDR1 as MNHEY and CDR2 as SVGAGI. The CDR3 extends over 15 amino acids. With 0 bases clipped from V and 5 bases from J, the junction kept 6 bases outside the gene matches. The CDR3 protein is CASSYSETGRTEAFF. CDR3 coding DNA: TGTGCCAGCAGTTACTCGGAGACAGGGAGGACTGAAGCTTTCTTT.

The genes are TRBV3-1 (or the pseudogene TRBV3-2) and TRBJ1-1; 8 bases map to TRBD1. The trim removed 4 bases at V and 8 bases at J, leaving 3 bases unmatched. The germline CDR1 and CDR2 sequences are LGHDT and YNNKEL (reference sequence). This CDR3 is built from 12 residues. The CDR3 DNA sequence: TGTGCCAGCAGCCCAAGGACAGGGGAAGCTTTCTTT. This translates into CASSPRTGEAFF.

This chain joins TRBV12-3 or TRBV12-4 and TRBJ2-3; D is unresolved. The CDR3 loop spans 11 amino acids. V lost 0 bases, J lost 8 bases, and 3 bases lay in between. In DNA form, the CDR3 reads TGTGCCAGCAGTTTAGCGTCTACGCAGTATTTT. This sequence encodes CASSLASTQYF.

The chain recombines TRBV7-2 with TRBJ1-1; D unclear. The ends were cut back, 2 bases at V and 1 base at J, with 8 bases in the middle. The CDR3 consists of 14 residues. The germline V gene has CDR1 SGHTA and CDR2 FQGNSA. The chain's CDR3 is CASSLLEGNTEAFF. CDR3 sequence (DNA): TGTGCCAGCAGCTTACTTGAAGGGAACACTGAAGCTTTCTTT.

This sequence joins TRBV6-5 and TRBJ2-3; D possibly uses TRBD1 or TRBD2 (5 bases each). This CDR3 is built from 14 residues. Trimming removed 5 bases at V and 2 bases at J, with 11 bases between. Germline CDR1 MNHEY, CDR2 SVGAGI. CDR3 in amino acids: CASSLGDPTDTQYF. The CDR3 nucleotides are TGTGCCAGCAGTCTAGGGGACCCCACAGATACGCAGTATTTT.